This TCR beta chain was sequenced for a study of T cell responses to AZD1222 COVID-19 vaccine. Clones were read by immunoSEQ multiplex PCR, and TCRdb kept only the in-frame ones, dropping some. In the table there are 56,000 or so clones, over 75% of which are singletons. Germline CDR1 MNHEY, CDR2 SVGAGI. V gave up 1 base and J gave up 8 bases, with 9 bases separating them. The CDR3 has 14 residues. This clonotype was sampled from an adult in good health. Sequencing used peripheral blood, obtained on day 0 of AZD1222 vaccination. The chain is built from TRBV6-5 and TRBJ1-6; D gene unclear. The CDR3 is CASSYWGADSPLHF. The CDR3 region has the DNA TGTGCCAGCAGTTACTGGGGTGCGGATTCACCCCTCCACTTT.